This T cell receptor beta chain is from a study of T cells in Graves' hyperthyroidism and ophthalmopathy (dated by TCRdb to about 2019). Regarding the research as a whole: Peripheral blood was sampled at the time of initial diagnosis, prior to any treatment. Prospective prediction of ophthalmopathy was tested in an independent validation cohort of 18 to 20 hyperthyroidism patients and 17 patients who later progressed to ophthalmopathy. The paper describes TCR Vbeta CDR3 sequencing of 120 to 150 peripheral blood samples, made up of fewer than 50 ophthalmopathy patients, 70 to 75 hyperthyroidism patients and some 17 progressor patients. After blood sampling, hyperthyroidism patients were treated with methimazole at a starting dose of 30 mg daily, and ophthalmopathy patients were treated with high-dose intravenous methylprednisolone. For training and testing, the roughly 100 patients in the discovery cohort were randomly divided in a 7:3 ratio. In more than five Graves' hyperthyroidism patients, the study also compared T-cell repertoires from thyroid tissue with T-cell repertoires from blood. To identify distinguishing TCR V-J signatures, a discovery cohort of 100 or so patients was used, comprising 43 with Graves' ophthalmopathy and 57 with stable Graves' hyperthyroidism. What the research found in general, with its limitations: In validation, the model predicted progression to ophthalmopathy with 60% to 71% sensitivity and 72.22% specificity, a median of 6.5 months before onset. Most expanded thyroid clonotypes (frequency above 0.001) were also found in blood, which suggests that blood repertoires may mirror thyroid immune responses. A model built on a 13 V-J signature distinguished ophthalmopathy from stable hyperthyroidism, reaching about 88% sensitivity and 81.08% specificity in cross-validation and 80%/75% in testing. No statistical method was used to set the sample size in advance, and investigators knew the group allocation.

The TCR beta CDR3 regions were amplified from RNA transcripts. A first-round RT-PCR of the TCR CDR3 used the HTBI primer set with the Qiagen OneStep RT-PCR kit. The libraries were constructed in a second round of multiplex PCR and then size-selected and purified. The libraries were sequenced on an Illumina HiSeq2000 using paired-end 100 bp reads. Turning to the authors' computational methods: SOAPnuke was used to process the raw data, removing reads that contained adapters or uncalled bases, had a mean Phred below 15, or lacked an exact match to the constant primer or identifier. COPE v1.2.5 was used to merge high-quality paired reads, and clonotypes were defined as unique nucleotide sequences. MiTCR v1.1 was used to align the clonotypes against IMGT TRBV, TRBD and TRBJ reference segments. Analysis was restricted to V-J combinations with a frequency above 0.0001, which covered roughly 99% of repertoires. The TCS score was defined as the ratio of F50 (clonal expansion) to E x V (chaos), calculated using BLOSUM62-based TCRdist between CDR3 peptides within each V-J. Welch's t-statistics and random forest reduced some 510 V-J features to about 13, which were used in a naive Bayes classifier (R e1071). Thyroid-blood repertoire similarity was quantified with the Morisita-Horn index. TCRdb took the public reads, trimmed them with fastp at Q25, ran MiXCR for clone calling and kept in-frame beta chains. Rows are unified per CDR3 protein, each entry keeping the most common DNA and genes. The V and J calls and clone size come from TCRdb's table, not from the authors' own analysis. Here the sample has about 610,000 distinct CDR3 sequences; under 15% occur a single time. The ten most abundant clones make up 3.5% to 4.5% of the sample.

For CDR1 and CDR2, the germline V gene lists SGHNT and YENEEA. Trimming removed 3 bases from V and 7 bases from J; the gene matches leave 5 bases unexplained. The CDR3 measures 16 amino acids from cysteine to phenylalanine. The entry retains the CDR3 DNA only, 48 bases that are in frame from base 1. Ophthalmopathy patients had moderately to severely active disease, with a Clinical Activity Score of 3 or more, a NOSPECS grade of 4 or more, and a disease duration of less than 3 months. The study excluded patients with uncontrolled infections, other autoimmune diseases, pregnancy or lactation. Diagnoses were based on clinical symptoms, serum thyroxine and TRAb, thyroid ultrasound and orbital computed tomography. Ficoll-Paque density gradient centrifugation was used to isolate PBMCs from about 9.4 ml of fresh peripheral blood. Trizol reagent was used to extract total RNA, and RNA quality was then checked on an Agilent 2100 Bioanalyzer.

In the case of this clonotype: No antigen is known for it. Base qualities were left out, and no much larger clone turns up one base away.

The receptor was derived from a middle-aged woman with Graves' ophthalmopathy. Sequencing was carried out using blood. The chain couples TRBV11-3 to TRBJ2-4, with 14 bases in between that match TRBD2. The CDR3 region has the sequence CASSLGTSGRMNIQYF. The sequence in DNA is TGTGCCAGCAGCTTGGGGACTAGCGGGAGAATGAACATTCAGTACTTC.